These 11 T cell receptor beta chains were sequenced from one sample in a study of PD-L1 blockade in urothelial cancer. Time point denoted: peripheral blood 6 weeks after treatment start. Libraries were prepared by immunoSEQ multiplex PCR; TCRdb keeps only in-frame clonotypes and omits some of them. The data hold some 110,000 clones, with about 89% observed a single time. Here the sequenced sample was PBMCs, taken around atezolizumab (anti-PD-L1) treatment. These receptors came from a man in his 60s with urothelial cancer.

The chain couples TRBV7-2 to TRBJ1-1, with D hard to call. From germline, CDR1 is SGHTA and CDR2 FQGNSA. The CDR3 length is 15 residues. V shed 7 bases and J shed 5 bases, with 20 bases lying between them. The CDR3 DNA reads as TGTGCCAGCAACAAATTAGCTGGGAGGGATACTGAAGCTTTCTTT. Translation: CASNKLAGRDTEAFF.

The chain links TRBV9 to TRBJ2-7; 7 nucleotides align to TRBD2. Germline V gives CDR1 SGDLS, CDR2 YYNGEE. This CDR3 spans 15 amino acids. V lost 0 bases, J lost 2 bases, and 5 bases stayed unmatched. For the CDR3, the DNA is TGTGCCAGCAGCGTAGGAGCTAGCGGCCCCTACGAGCAGTACTTC. This translates into CASSVGASGPYEQYF.

A few counts support this clone. The J gene is TRBJ2-3, the V gene TRBV7-9; D is perhaps TRBD2 (5 bases). V dropped 3 bases and J dropped 5 bases, with 12 bases sitting between them. The CDR3 runs 14 residues. Germline V gene lookup returns CDR1 SEHNR and CDR2 FQNEAQ (reference sequence). Written as DNA, the CDR3 is TGTGCCAGCAGCTTCGAGGGTCTTGGAGATACGCAGTATTTT. Its translation: CASSFEGLGDTQYF.

CDR3 nucleotide sequence: TGCGCCAGCAGCTTGGCGGGACAGCCCTTGGGCTCTGGGGCCAACGTCCTGACTTTC. This gives the protein CASSLAGQPLGSGANVLTF. This chain uses TRBV5-1 with TRBJ2-6; 7 bases map to TRBD1. J gave up 0 bases and V 0 bases, and 9 bases lay outside the gene matches. Germline V gene sequence: CDR1 SGHRS, CDR2 YFSETQ. The CDR3 is made up of 19 amino acids.

V and J are TRBV10-3 and TRBJ1-2; 10 bases map to TRBD1. Germline V gene data show CDR1 as ENHRY and CDR2 as SYGVKD. The V and J ends lost 0 bases and 8 bases, in that order; junction bases with no gene match: 6. This CDR3 region has 15 residues. CDR3 DNA sequence: TGTGCCATCAGTGAGTCGGGACAGGGGTTATCCGGCTACACCTTC. Protein product: CAISESGQGLSGYTF.

This clone appeared a single time. The chain is built from TRBV11-3 and TRBJ2-3; the D gene is possibly TRBD2 (6 bases). Germline CDR1 reads SGHNT; CDR2 reads YENEEA. This CDR3 has 14 residues. V lost 4 bases and J lost 8, with 16 bases in between. The CDR3 bases are TGTGCCAGCAGCTCAGCTGGGGGGATAGGTACGCAGTATTTT. It codes for CASSSAGGIGTQYF.

The chain employs TRBV10-3 and TRBJ1-5; TRBD1 matches 7 bases. Per germline, CDR1 ENHRY and CDR2 SYGVKD. V was clipped by 3 bases and J by 0 bases; unmatched bases: 11. The CDR3 is 18 residues long. The CDR3 DNA reads as TGTGCCATCAGTGATTCACGATCGGGACAGTATAGCAATCAGCCCCAGCATTTT. Its protein product is CAISDSRSGQYSNQPQHF.

The count of this clone is one. The rearrangement joins TRBV7-2 to TRBJ2-2; 12 bases fit TRBD2. The germline CDR1 and CDR2 sequences are SGHTA and FQGNSA. V trimming: 6 bases; J trimming: 5 bases; junction bases outside the gene matches: 13. The CDR3 has 18 amino acids. The CDR3, as DNA: TGTGCCAGCAGACCGCTAGCGGGGGGGCGGAGGGTTACCGGGGAGCTGTTTTTT. Translated, it gives CASRPLAGGRRVTGELFF.

The chain couples TRBV30 to TRBJ2-6; D remains ambiguous. The V and J ends lost 6 bases and 0 bases respectively, with 6 bases between them. Germline assignment: CDR1 GTSNPN and CDR2 SVGIG (reference sequence). The CDR3 runs to 13 residues. CDR3 residues: CACGFSGANVLTF. In nucleotides, the CDR3 is TGTGCCTGCGGTTTCTCTGGGGCCAACGTCCTGACTTTC.

The gene calls are TRBV6-1 and TRBJ1-1; D possibly corresponds to TRBD1 (5 bases). V dropped 10 bases and J dropped 0 bases, with 9 bases sitting between them. CDR3 length: 12 residues. Germline CDR1 reads MNHNS; CDR2 reads SASEGT. The CDR3 DNA is TGTGCCACGGGACTTTTGAACACTGAAGCTTTCTTT. Amino acid sequence: CATGLLNTEAFF.

The chain uses TRBV4-2 and TRBJ2-1; TRBD2 might be the D (5 bases). This CDR3 region has 15 residues. Trimming pared 0 bases from V and 5 bases from J, leaving 11 bases between. Germline-derived CDR1 and CDR2 are LGHNA and YNFKEQ. CDR3 amino acids: CASSQEAERDNEQFF. CDR3 sequence (DNA): TGTGCCAGCAGCCAAGAGGCCGAGAGGGACAATGAGCAGTTCTTC.